These T cell receptor beta chains were read from a single sample in a study of CD8 T cells in ankylosing spondylitis. MiXCR, applied by TCRdb to the 5' RACE reads, yields one record per CDR3 protein. The data hold roughly 700,000 distinct CDR3 sequences, with under 20% observed a single time. Material for sequencing was blood, either unsorted or a sorted T cell fraction (not recorded which). These receptor sequences come from a male donor with ankylosing spondylitis. Each CDR3 is given without its conserved first and last residue. The size field is filled for only some rows; it gives once, few, many or a size class.

J gene,clone size,V gene,CDR3 protein
TRBJ2-7,few,TRBV7-3,ASSLGQGNSYEQY
TRBJ1-1,few,TRBV7-6,ASSDYPGEAF
TRBJ1-2,.,TRBV30,AWSVRGAGGYT
TRBJ2-5,many,TRBV4-3,ASSQDFQETQY
TRBJ2-7,few,TRBV2,ASSEAYGTGLSYEQY
TRBJ1-6,.,TRBV9,ASSPSRERVENSPLH
TRBJ2-1,few,TRBV28,ASRSGLAGLISYNEQF
TRBJ1-5,.,TRBV7-2,ASSPGGSGFRQPQH
TRBJ1-1,few,TRBV5-1,ASSFNNGGATEAF
TRBJ2-7,.,TRBV20-1,SAPPASGTYEQY
TRBJ2-6,few,TRBV5-8,ASSLARDSGANVLT
TRBJ2-1,.,TRBV2,ASRTGLAGVHNEQF
TRBJ2-1,once,TRBV20-1,SARDRLAGYNEQF
TRBJ1-6,few,TRBV20-1,SAREISTSPLH
TRBJ2-7,many,TRBV12-3/TRBV12-4,ASSFTRNEQY
TRBJ1-2,few,TRBV25-1,ASSDRDRELLNYGYT
TRBJ1-1,.,TRBV10-3,AISDGDRNTEAF
TRBJ2-1,.,TRBV12-5,ASGLSRGLAGGRPSSYNEQF
TRBJ1-2,few,TRBV4-1,ASSHGQAPAYGYT
TRBJ2-5,many,TRBV4-2,ASSPRGQETQY
TRBJ2-1,many,TRBV15,ATSREGLAEYNEQF
TRBJ2-1,.,TRBV12-3/TRBV12-4,ASSSVSYNEQF
TRBJ2-3,.,TRBV7-9,ASRPTSGGATDTQY
TRBJ2-5,.,TRBV29-1,SVEPQGAYETQY
TRBJ1-2,.,TRBV20-1,SAKLGGNYGYT
TRBJ2-7,few,TRBV7-8,ASSHSGTSTNEQY
TRBJ2-2,few,TRBV20-1,SARGAGLAVTGELF
TRBJ2-3,.,TRBV6-6,ASRKDSTDTQY
TRBJ2-7,few,TRBV6-5,ASSYMGDEQY
TRBJ2-7,few,TRBV6-5,ASSYWATGGESYEQY
TRBJ1-2,.,TRBV7-2,ASSLNPLNYGYT
TRBJ2-2,.,TRBV18,ASSPIPGQGTGELF
TRBJ2-1,few,TRBV20-1,SASSGGNLNEQF
TRBJ2-7,few,TRBV10-3,AISGTSLEEQY
TRBJ1-1,few,TRBV12-3/TRBV12-4,ASSIWGGTEAF
TRBJ2-7,once,TRBV7-9,ASSFWGQGISYEQY
TRBJ2-7,few,TRBV5-1,ASSQTGRKDEQY
TRBJ1-3,.,TRBV4-1,ASSQVVGKTGNTIY
TRBJ2-2,.,TRBV5-1,ASSFAGGKNAGELF
TRBJ2-1,.,TRBV7-2,ASSLASSGRAEQF
TRBJ1-5,.,TRBV12-3/TRBV12-4,ASSSLDVSNQPQH